This TCR beta chain comes out of a study of blood T cells in healthy people across ages. About this clonotype: Being one base from a much bigger clone, this may be a read error.

Donors each provided ten milliliters of peripheral blood. For the second PCR, which ran for 7 to 11 cycles, a sample-barcoded 5' primer and a J-beta primer mix were used. Every single cDNA molecule received a tag from a template-switch adaptor with 12 random nucleotides. MiXCR, run by TCRdb on the 5' RACE reads, gives a single entry per CDR3 protein. The repertoire holds about 930,000 distinct CDR3 sequences, 25% to 35% seen once, with roughly 10% in the top ten. This CDR3 contains 14 residues. The same specimen was also included in a second study, on T cells of mothers and their children. As that report states: Normalized overlap was always slightly, never significantly, higher in related than unrelated mother-child pairs.

This TCR derives from a woman aged 40 to 50 in good health. The V gene is TRBV12-3 or TRBV12-4, the J gene TRBJ2-1; D tentatively reads TRBD1 or TRBD2 (5 bases each). The sequenced material came from blood. The CDR3 region has the DNA TGTGCCAGCACCCGGTCGGGGACCAACAATGGGCAGTTCTTC. Translated, it gives CASTRSGTNNGQFF.